This is a list of T cell receptor beta chains from one sample in a study of T cells in Graves' hyperthyroidism and ophthalmopathy. From the multiplex PCR reads, TCRdb called clonotypes with MiXCR, one entry per CDR3 protein. The sample lists 330,000 or so distinct CDR3 sequences, around 18% occurring once. Sequencing was done on a sample of blood. The receptors stem from a middle-aged woman with Graves' ophthalmopathy. The CDR3 runs from the conserved cysteine through the conserved F or W. D genes are given only for firm matches. Size tells how often a clone was seen (once, few, many) or the class of an expanded clone, and some rows leave it out.

j_call | clone_size | d_call | v_call | cdr3_nt | cdr3_aa
TRBJ2-5 | many | TRBD1 | TRBV9 | TGTGCCAGCAGCGCACAGGGGTACCAAGAGACCCAGTACTTC | CASSAQGYQETQYF
TRBJ2-5 | many | TRBD1 | TRBV20-1 | TGCAGTGCTAGAGACGCTACTACAGGGGAACAAGAGACCCAGTACTTC | CSARDATTGEQETQYF
TRBJ1-1 | - | - | TRBV28 | TGTGCCAGCAGTTTTGAGGGGGAAGGTGGGACTGAAGCTTTCTTT | CASSFEGEGGTEAFF
TRBJ2-7 | - | - | TRBV6-1 | TGTGCCAGCGGTCGGGCAAGCTCCTACGAGCAGTACTTC | CASGRASSYEQYF
TRBJ2-7 | - | - | TRBV28 | TGTGCCAGCGTGGGACCGGCCTCCTACGAGCAGTACTTC | CASVGPASYEQYF
TRBJ2-5 | many | - | TRBV24-1 | TGTGCCACCAGTGATACGCTGGAGTACCAAGAGACCCAGTACTTC | CATSDTLEYQETQYF
TRBJ2-2 | many | - | TRBV6-1 | TGTGCCAGCAGTCTCTGGACAGAAGGGGCCGGGGAGCTGTTTTTT | CASSLWTEGAGELFF
TRBJ2-2 | many | - | TRBV19 | TGTGCCAGTAGACCATACGGGACCGACCCTACCGGGGAGCTGTTTTTT | CASRPYGTDPTGELFF
TRBJ1-1 | - | - | TRBV9 | TGTGCCAGCAGCTTCCCCGGCGCTGAAGCTTTCTTT | CASSFPGAEAFF
TRBJ2-7 | many | - | TRBV20-1 | TGCAGTGCTAGAGATAGGCTAGCCGGCTCCTACGAGCAGTACTTC | CSARDRLAGSYEQYF
TRBJ2-5 | - | TRBD2 | TRBV18 | TGTGCCAGCTCACCAATCGGACTAGCGGGAGTATCTGAGACCCAGTACTTC | CASSPIGLAGVSETQYF
TRBJ1-1 | many | - | TRBV6-5 | TGTGCCAGCAGTCCGCCGACAGGAGTGAACACTGAAGCTTTCTTT | CASSPPTGVNTEAFF
TRBJ1-2 | many | TRBD1 | TRBV6-2/TRBV6-3 | TGTGCCAGCAGTTCCCCCCGGACAGGTTCTACTACTAACTATGGCTACACCTTC | CASSSPRTGSTTNYGYTF
TRBJ1-1 | - | - | TRBV6-2/TRBV6-3 | TGTGCCAGCAGTCCACCTAGGGTTTTTAGAACTTACTTT | CASSPPRVFRTYF
TRBJ1-1 | many | TRBD1 | TRBV18 | TGTGCCAGCTCACCCAGGGGGGGGGACACTGAAGCTTTCTTT | CASSPRGGDTEAFF
TRBJ2-2 | - | - | TRBV6-1 | TGTGCCAGCAAATCCGGGCCGCCCATTGCCACCGGGGAGCTGTTTTTT | CASKSGPPIATGELFF
TRBJ2-6 | many | - | TRBV2 | TGTGCCACCACAACTACGGATCTCTCTTCGGCTGGGGCCAACGTCCTGACTTTC | CATTTTDLSSAGANVLTF
TRBJ2-2 | - | TRBD2 | TRBV29-1 | TGCAGCGTTGTTGTGGTACTAGCGGGAGGACTGAACACCGGGGAGCTGTTTTTT | CSVVVVLAGGLNTGELFF
TRBJ2-7 | many | TRBD1 | TRBV19 | TGTGCCAGTAGCCAGGGACAGGGAAAGCAGTACTTC | CASSQGQGKQYF
TRBJ2-7 | many | - | TRBV2 | TGTGCCAGCAGTGAAAGCAGGGCCTACGAGCAGTACTTC | CASSESRAYEQYF
TRBJ2-2 | many | TRBD2 | TRBV27 | TGTGCCAGCAGGAGAGCGGGAAGCACCGGGGAGCTGTTTTTT | CASRRAGSTGELFF
TRBJ1-1 | many | TRBD1 | TRBV30 | TGTGCCTGGAGTGTAAGGGGACAGACGCGGAACACTGAAGCTTTCTTT | CAWSVRGQTRNTEAFF